This entry is about one T cell receptor (beta chain). TCRdb re-called the RT-PCR reads through MiXCR, storing one row per CDR3 protein. The sample records 650,000 to 800,000 distinct CDR3 sequences, about 14% being singletons. CDR1 SGHRS and CDR2 YFSETQ come from the germline V gene. Trimming removed 0 bases from V and 6 bases from J, with 10 bases in between. The CDR3 is 15 residues long. The J gene is TRBJ1-6, the V gene TRBV5-1, with a tentative D call TRBD1 (5 bases). The material sequenced was memory CD4+ T cells from blood. The TCR was taken from a female donor in good health, serving as a healthy control. The CDR3, as DNA: TGCGCCAGCAGCTTGGTATCAGGGATTAATTCACCCCTCCACTTT. As protein: CASSLVSGINSPLHF.